Listed here are 21 T cell receptor beta chains from one sample, sequenced in a study of blood T cell repertoires in COVID-19. Some clones are missing from TCRdb's copy, which holds only in-frame ones; the method was immunoSEQ multiplex PCR. The sample lists about 200,000 clones; about 87% were seen once. The sample was PBMCs or T cells enriched from blood (not recorded which). The receptors originated from a man aged 25 to 40 who had recovered from COVID-19.

V usage is TRBV7-2 and J usage is TRBJ2-7; TRBD1 agrees at 7 bases. The CDR3 consists of 15 residues. Germline V gives CDR1 SGHTA, CDR2 FQGNSA. J gave up 2 bases and V 2 bases, and 6 bases lay outside the gene matches. Here the CDR3 reads CASSLLYRGPYEQYF. CDR3 sequence (DNA): TGTGCCAGCAGCTTATTATACAGGGGACCCTACGAGCAGTACTTC. The full variable domain, in which reference TRBV7-2 and TRBJ2-7 provide the parts outside the CDR3, is GAGVSQSPSNKVTEKGKDVELRCDPISGHTALYWYRQSLGQGLEFLIYFQGNSAPDKSGLPSDRFSAERTGGSVSTLTIQRTQQEDSAVYLCASSLLYRGPYEQYFGPGTRLTVT.

The chain has TRBV7-9 and TRBJ2-5; D may be TRBD1 (6 bases). CDR1 is SEHNR, CDR2 FQNEAQ, per germline (reference sequence). The CDR3 is made up of 16 amino acids. V lost 3 bases and J lost 4, with 18 bases in between. In DNA, the CDR3 is TGTGCCAGCAGCTTCCCACGCCCGACAGGTCGAGAGACCCAGTACTTC. The encoded protein is CASSFPRPTGRETQYF.

J is TRBJ1-1 and V is TRBV19, with D possibly matching TRBD1 (6 bases). This CDR3 spans 14 amino acids. Germline V CDR1 and CDR2: LNHDA, SQIVND (reference sequence). The germline V and J ends were trimmed by 5 bases and 1 base, with 11 bases remaining between them. The CDR3 DNA follows: TGTGCCAGTAGTCTCGGACAGACGAACACTGAAGCTTTCTTT. As protein: CASSLGQTNTEAFF.

This rearrangement joins TRBV2 to TRBJ1-5, with D unresolved. There are 11 residues in the CDR3. The germline CDR1 and CDR2 sequences are SNHLY and FYNNEI. Trimming took 6 bases from V and 9 from J, leaving 9 bases between them. The CDR3 nucleotides read TGTGCCAGCAGCTACTTCGGGCCCCAGCATTTT. It specifies CASSYFGPQHF. The full variable domain, rest sourced from reference TRBV2 and TRBJ1-5, is EPEVTQTPSHQVTQMGQEVILRCVPISNHLYFYWYRQILGQKVEFLVSFYNNEISEKSEIFDDQFSVERPDGSNFTLKIRSTKLEDSAMYFCASSYFGPQHFGDGTRLSIL.

The chain carries TRBV7-9 and TRBJ2-7; tentatively, D is TRBD2 (5 bases). The germline V gene has CDR1 SEHNR and CDR2 FQNEAQ (reference sequence). Trimming removed 1 base from V and 0 bases from J, with 13 bases in between. The CDR3 has 16 amino acids. The CDR3 nucleotides are TGTGCCAGCAGCTTAGACCCCCACGGGATCTCCTACGAGCAGTACTTC. Translation: CASSLDPHGISYEQYF.

The chain uses TRBV19 and TRBJ2-2; 8 nucleotides align to TRBD1. Looked up from germline, CDR1 is LNHDA and CDR2 is SQIVND (reference sequence). The length of the CDR3 is 14 residues. Trimming removed 8 bases from V and 4 bases from J; junction bases left unmatched: 6. In DNA, the CDR3 is TGTGCCAGTGGGCAGGGGGCGAGCACCGGGGAGCTGTTTTTT. This sequence encodes CASGQGASTGELFF.

V and J are TRBV4-3 and TRBJ1-1; D might be TRBD1 (5 bases). V was trimmed by 2 bases and J by 2 bases, leaving 12 bases between them. CDR1 and CDR2 (germline): LGHNA, YSLEER. This CDR3 has 15 amino acids. The CDR3 DNA is TGCGCCAGCAGCCAACGGGGGATCAAAAACACTGAAGCTTTCTTT. Amino acid sequence: CASSQRGIKNTEAFF.

This clone was observed a handful of times. The chain employs TRBV7-8 and TRBJ1-1, with D maybe TRBD1 (6 bases). Germline V gene lookup returns CDR1 SGHVS and CDR2 FQNEAQ. The CDR3 runs to 14 residues. V lost 5 bases and J lost 4, with 14 bases in between. In DNA form, the CDR3 reads TGTGCCAGCAGCGGCACAGGGATTCCCACTGAAGCTTTCTTT. Protein product: CASSGTGIPTEAFF.

The chain has TRBV29-1 and TRBJ1-5; TRBD1 aligns across 7 bases. The CDR3 is 13 amino acids. The V gene's germline CDR1 is SQVTM and CDR2 ANQGSEA. With 5 bases clipped from V and 3 bases from J, the junction kept 4 bases outside the gene matches. Here the CDR3 DNA reads TGCAGCGTTCGACAGGGCTTCAATCAGCCCCAGCATTTT. Its translation: CSVRQGFNQPQHF.

The chain is built from TRBV11-2 and TRBJ2-1; possibly TRBD1 for D (6 bases). This CDR3 is 17 amino acids long. Trimming removed 6 bases from V and 3 bases from J, with 21 bases in between. Germline lookup yields CDR1 SGHAT and CDR2 FQNNGV. The CDR3, as DNA: TGTGCCAGCAGGACTGTACGCAGGGGTACCCTCTACAATGAGCAGTTCTTC. It encodes CASRTVRRGTLYNEQFF.

This rearrangement joins TRBV12-3 or TRBV12-4 to TRBJ2-5; a weak D match, TRBD2 (6 bases). Trimming removed 7 bases from V and 5 bases from J, with 14 bases in between. CDR3 length equals 13 residues. In DNA, the CDR3 is TGTGCCAGCACCCTGCCGGGGGAGGAGACCCAGTACTTC. It codes for CASTLPGEETQYF.

J is TRBJ1-1 and V is TRBV6-1; possibly TRBD1 for D (5 bases). Germline CDR1 reads MNHNS; CDR2 reads SASEGT. There are 14 residues in the CDR3. Trimming took off 2 bases at V and 2 bases at J, with 9 bases between the two ends. CDR3 region: CASSEPGRNTEAFF. In DNA, the CDR3 is TGTGCCAGCAGTGAACCAGGGCGTAACACTGAAGCTTTCTTT.

This clone was counted once. The V gene is TRBV12-3 or TRBV12-4, the J gene TRBJ2-1, with D maybe TRBD1 (5 bases). V lost 6 bases, J lost 9 bases, and 9 bases lay in between. This CDR3 is 11 amino acids long. CDR3 in amino acids: CASSPRGEQFF. In DNA, the CDR3 is TGTGCCAGCAGCCCTAGGGGTGAGCAGTTCTTC.

There are a few counts of this clone. This chain connects TRBV14 to TRBJ1-1, with TRBD1 matching over 7 bases. V was pared by 4 bases and J by 6 bases, with 11 bases of the junction left unmatched. Germline V gene data show CDR1 as SGHDN and CDR2 as FVKESK. The CDR3 covers 15 residues. The CDR3 bases are TGTGCCAGCAGCCTTCGACAGGGCAGCATCTCTGAAGCTTTCTTT. This gives the protein CASSLRQGSISEAFF.

V is TRBV3-1 (or the pseudogene TRBV3-2) and J is TRBJ2-5, with 14 bases lining up with TRBD2. Trimming at V came to 3 bases and at J to 2 bases, leaving 2 bases not matched to a gene. This CDR3 has 16 residues. Germline values: CDR1 LGHDT, CDR2 YNNKEL (reference sequence). The CDR3 loop reads CASSHGTSGSQETQYF. CDR3 bases: TGTGCCAGCAGCCACGGGACTAGCGGGAGTCAAGAGACCCAGTACTTC.

Only a few counts were recorded for this clone. The V gene is TRBV5-1, the J gene TRBJ1-2; D might be TRBD1 (6 bases). Trimming took 4 bases from V and 3 from J, leaving 13 bases between them. This CDR3 contains 14 residues. Germline CDR1 reads SGHRS; CDR2 reads YFSETQ. The CDR3 sequence: CASSLNRVDYGYTF. DNA of the CDR3: TGCGCCAGCAGCCTGAACAGGGTAGACTATGGCTACACCTTC.

This chain joins TRBV7-6 and TRBJ2-1; 7 bases are a match to TRBD2. Germline assignment: CDR1 SGHVS and CDR2 FNYEAQ. The CDR3 extends over 18 amino acids. The V segment lost 1 base and the J segment 7 bases; nucleotides outside the gene matches: 16. CDR3 protein: CASSLGPGEREVFNEQFF. CDR3 nucleotide sequence: TGTGCCAGCAGCTTAGGGCCCGGGGAGCGGGAAGTCTTTAATGAGCAGTTCTTC.

The V gene is TRBV18, the J gene TRBJ2-2, with D possibly matching TRBD1 (5 bases). Between the trimmed V and J ends, which lost 5 bases and 4 bases, there was a span of 17 bases. The CDR3 has 16 residues. Germline loops: CDR1 KGHSH, CDR2 LQKENI. The CDR3 sequence: CASSTTSGFPTGELFF. The CDR3 bases are TGTGCCAGCTCAACTACATCAGGGTTCCCCACCGGGGAGCTGTTTTTT.

The gene calls are TRBV7-2 and TRBJ1-1; TRBD1 aligns across 8 bases. CDR3 length: 14 residues. Germline V gives CDR1 SGHTA, CDR2 FQGNSA. J was trimmed by 5 bases and V by 7 bases; bases with no gene match: 9. CDR3 in amino acids: CASITFRGRTEAFF. The CDR3 DNA reads TGTGCCAGCATCACATTCAGGGGGCGGACTGAAGCTTTCTTT.

The V call is TRBV11-3, the J call TRBJ2-1, with D uncertain. CDR3 length: 12 amino acids. Trimming took off 4 bases at V and 7 bases at J, with 8 bases between the two ends. Germline loops: CDR1 SGHNT, CDR2 YENEEA. The CDR3: CASSSQSNEQFF. The CDR3, as DNA: TGTGCCAGCAGCTCCCAGTCGAATGAGCAGTTCTTC.

The rearrangement uses TRBV6-2 or TRBV6-3 and TRBJ2-7; 8 bases fit TRBD2. Germline loops: CDR1 MNHEY, CDR2 SVGEGT. CDR3 size: 16 residues. The ends lost 2 bases at V and 2 bases at J; junction bases unmatched: 8. Here the CDR3 reads CASSYLGGGITYEQYF. The CDR3 bases are TGTGCCAGCAGTTACCTAGGCGGGGGGATCACCTACGAGCAGTACTTC.